The next 20 T cell receptor beta chains were all read from a single sample in a study of blood T cell repertoires in COVID-19. Using immunoSEQ multiplex PCR, the repertoire was profiled, and TCRdb retains in-frame clones only, with some absent. This table has roughly 200,000 clones, 86% appearing once. Sequencing was carried out using PBMCs or T cells enriched from blood (not recorded which). The receptors stem from a woman in her thirties who had been exposed to COVID-19.

The CDR3, as DNA: TGCGCCAGCAGCCAAGATCGCGGCGCCAATAATGAAAAACTGTTTTTT. It specifies CASSQDRGANNEKLFF. V is TRBV4-1 and J is TRBJ1-4; D unclear. This CDR3 comprises 16 residues. Looked up from germline, CDR1 is MGHRA and CDR2 is YSYEKL. V gave up 0 bases and J gave up 4 bases, with 12 bases separating them.

This rearrangement joins TRBV3-1 (or the pseudogene TRBV3-2) to TRBJ2-1, with D perhaps TRBD2 (7 bases). The germline V gene encodes CDR1 LGHDT and CDR2 YNNKEL (reference sequence). The CDR3 has 14 amino acids. V was pared by 4 bases and J by 5 bases, with 12 bases between. The CDR3 DNA reads as TGTGCCAGCAGCCGAAGGGGGGGGAACAATGAGCAGTTCTTC. This gives the protein CASSRRGGNNEQFF.

The chain has TRBV25-1 and TRBJ1-2; D might be TRBD1 (5 bases). Between the trimmed V and J ends, which lost 1 base and 4 bases, there was a span of 13 bases. The CDR3 is 15 amino acids. Germline CDR1 is MGHDK and CDR2 is SYGVNS. The CDR3 DNA follows: TGTGCCAGCAGTGAATGGGCCGGGGGTGGCTATGGCTACACCTTC. Translating gives CASSEWAGGGYGYTF.

V is TRBV9 and J is TRBJ2-3; TRBD1 agrees at 7 bases. This CDR3 contains 15 residues. The germline V gene encodes CDR1 SGDLS and CDR2 YYNGEE. J was trimmed by 1 base and V by 0 bases; bases with no gene match: 2. CDR3 coding DNA: TGTGCCAGCAGCGTAGAAGGGGGCCGCACAGATACGCAGTATTTT. Protein sequence: CASSVEGGRTDTQYF.

The chain combines TRBV7-9 with TRBJ1-1, with D maybe TRBD1 (6 bases). V was clipped by 1 base and J by 3 bases, with 12 bases between them. This CDR3 has 15 amino acids. CDR1 SEHNR and CDR2 FQNEAQ come from the germline V gene (reference sequence). The CDR3 loop reads CASSLEGGWYTEAFF. CDR3 nucleotides: TGTGCCAGCAGCTTAGAAGGGGGTTGGTACACTGAAGCTTTCTTT.

This chain uses TRBV27 with TRBJ1-1, with 10 bases that match TRBD1. Germline V gene data show CDR1 as MNHEY and CDR2 as SMNVEV (reference sequence). After removal of 5 bases from V and 5 bases from J, the junction contained 11 bases not matched to a gene. The CDR3 loop spans 16 amino acids. The CDR3 here is CASSATDRGWGTEAFF. The CDR3 nucleotides are TGTGCCAGCAGTGCCACGGACAGGGGGTGGGGAACTGAAGCTTTCTTT.

The chain employs TRBV5-5 and TRBJ1-2; 7 bases align to TRBD1. The CDR3 has 12 amino acids. Trimming removed 4 bases from V and 8 bases from J; junction bases left unmatched: 5. Germline CDR1 SGHKS, CDR2 YYEKEE (reference sequence). As DNA, the CDR3 is TGTGCCAGCAGCGCAGGGGGAGCGGGCTACACCTTC. Translated, it gives CASSAGGAGYTF. The full variable domain, its missing parts supplied by reference TRBV5-5 and TRBJ1-2, is DAGVTQSPTHLIKTRGQQVTLRCSPISGHKSVSWYQQVLGQGPQFIFQYYEKEERGRGNFPDRFSARQFPNYSSELNVNALLLGDSALYLCASSAGGAGYTFGSGTRLTVV.

CDR3 DNA: TGTGCCAGCAGCCTAGGACAGGGGAATTGGAATGAGCAGTTCTTC. Translating gives CASSLGQGNWNEQFF. The gene calls are TRBV5-6 and TRBJ2-1; 9 bases are a match to TRBD1. The CDR3 is made up of 15 amino acids. Trimming cost V 4 bases and J 7 bases; bases outside gene matches: 9. The germline V gene has CDR1 SGHDT and CDR2 YYEEEE.

This sequence joins TRBV19 and TRBJ1-2; D is unresolved. V gave up 4 bases and J gave up 4 bases, with 10 bases separating them. The CDR3 loop spans 13 amino acids. The V gene's germline CDR1 is LNHDA and CDR2 SQIVND (reference sequence). CDR3 sequence: CASSTQEGYGYTF. As DNA, the CDR3 is TGTGCCAGTAGTACGCAGGAGGGCTATGGCTACACCTTC.

The chain links TRBV13 to TRBJ2-7; 9 positions agree with TRBD1. This CDR3 is 16 amino acids long. In germline, CDR1 is PRHDT, CDR2 FYEKMQ (reference sequence). Germline trimming cut 4 bases from V and 1 base from J; bases unmatched to any gene: 8. The chain's CDR3 is CASSSNPGQGSYEQYF. In DNA, the CDR3 is TGTGCCAGCAGCTCTAACCCGGGACAGGGTTCCTACGAGCAGTACTTC.

The genes are TRBV5-1 and TRBJ1-2; 8 positions match TRBD1. V lost 4 bases and J lost 6; bases outside the gene matches: 14. Per germline, CDR1 SGHRS and CDR2 YFSETQ. This CDR3 is built from 16 residues. CDR3 DNA: TGCGCCAGCAGCGCCCCAGGTCTGGACAGGGCAAATGGCTACACCTTC. Protein product: CASSAPGLDRANGYTF.

The chain has TRBV14 and TRBJ1-2, with 10 bases lining up with TRBD1. This CDR3 spans 14 amino acids. V trimming: 3 bases; J trimming: 7 bases; junction bases outside the gene matches: 5. Germline V CDR1 and CDR2: SGHDN, FVKESK. This CDR3 is CASSHTGQGFGYTF. CDR3 coding DNA: TGTGCCAGCAGCCACACGGGACAGGGGTTTGGCTACACCTTC. Together with reference TRBV14 and TRBJ1-2, the CDR3 gives the full variable domain: EAGVTQFPSHSVIEKGQTVTLRCDPISGHDNLYWYRRVMGKEIKFLLHFVKESKQDESGMPNNRFLAERTGGTYSTLKVQPAELEDSGVYFCASSHTGQGFGYTFGSGTRLTVV.

The chain recombines TRBV5-1 with TRBJ1-1, with D possibly matching TRBD1 (5 bases). The CDR3 runs 13 residues. Trimming removed 4 bases from V and 5 bases from J, with 12 bases in between. Germline CDR1 reads SGHRS; CDR2 reads YFSETQ. DNA of the CDR3: TGCGCCAGCAGCAGCAGGGAAGGGACTGAAGCTTTCTTT. Protein: CASSSREGTEAFF.

The chain links TRBV25-1 to TRBJ1-4; D possibly corresponds to TRBD1 (6 bases). V was cut by 1 base and J by 5 bases, with 17 bases left in between. This CDR3 is built from 17 residues. Germline CDR1 and CDR2: MGHDK and SYGVNS. This CDR3 is CASSEWVFGQGNEKLFF. Here the CDR3 DNA reads TGTGCCAGCAGTGAATGGGTTTTTGGGCAGGGGAATGAAAAACTGTTTTTT.

The V call is TRBV14, the J call TRBJ2-2; perhaps TRBD2 as D (5 bases). Trimming pared 1 base from V and 2 bases from J, leaving 11 bases between. Germline V gives CDR1 SGHDN, CDR2 FVKESK. The length of the CDR3 is 16 residues. This CDR3 is CASSQVPGFNTGELFF. The DNA for the CDR3 is TGTGCCAGCAGCCAAGTGCCGGGGTTTAACACCGGGGAGCTGTTTTTT. The entire variable domain, with the rest obtained from reference TRBV14 and TRBJ2-2, is as follows: EAGVTQFPSHSVIEKGQTVTLRCDPISGHDNLYWYRRVMGKEIKFLLHFVKESKQDESGMPNNRFLAERTGGTYSTLKVQPAELEDSGVYFCASSQVPGFNTGELFFGEGSRLTVL.

The V call is TRBV29-1, the J call TRBJ2-3, with TRBD2 identical over 16 bases. Germline lookup yields CDR1 SQVTM and CDR2 ANQGSEA. CDR3 length equals 22 residues. Trimming cost V 5 bases and J 0 bases; bases outside gene matches: 20. Here the CDR3 DNA reads TGCAGCGTTACCGGGACTAGCGGGGGGGCCGGGGGCCTACCCTTTAGCACAGATACGCAGTATTTT. This sequence encodes CSVTGTSGGAGGLPFSTDTQYF.

The chain combines TRBV6-5 with TRBJ1-1; weak D call: TRBD1 (5 bases). Trimming left V 0 bases short and J 1 base short, with 9 bases between. CDR3 size: 15 residues. CDR1 is MNHEY, CDR2 SVGAGI, per germline. This chain's CDR3 is CASSYSATANTEAFF. The CDR3 nucleotides read TGTGCCAGCAGTTACTCCGCGACAGCGAACACTGAAGCTTTCTTT.

CDR3 in amino acids: CASSRNGTGSYEQYF. The CDR3, as DNA: TGTGCCAGCAGCCGGAACGGGACAGGGAGCTACGAGCAGTACTTC. The chain joins TRBV7-9 to TRBJ2-7; TRBD1 matches 9 bases. Germline CDR1 is SEHNR and CDR2 is FQNEAQ (reference sequence). The CDR3 totals 15 residues. The V and J ends lost 5 bases and 3 bases, in that order; junction bases with no gene match: 8.

The V and J genes are TRBV7-3 and TRBJ2-1; D call uncertain. The ends were cut back, 5 bases at V and 0 bases at J, with 11 bases in the middle. CDR3 length: 15 residues. Germline V lookup: CDR1 SGHTA, CDR2 FQGTGA. CDR3 bases: TGTGCCAGCAGCAGGAATGACTTCTCCTACAATGAGCAGTTCTTC. Its protein is CASSRNDFSYNEQFF.

The J gene is TRBJ1-2, the V gene TRBV5-1, with 10 bases lining up with TRBD1. J was trimmed by 7 bases and V by 3 bases; bases with no gene match: 3. CDR3 length: 13 residues. Germline-derived CDR1 and CDR2 are SGHRS and YFSETQ. The CDR3 DNA is TGCGCCAGCAGCTGGGGACAGGGGTCTGGCTACACCTTC. Translated: CASSWGQGSGYTF. The variable domain in full, completed from reference TRBV5-1 and TRBJ1-2, reads KAGVTQTPRYLIKTRGQQVTLSCSPISGHRSVSWYQQTPGQGLQFLFEYFSETQRNKGNFPGRFSGRQFSNSRSEMNVSTLELGDSALYLCASSWGQGSGYTFGSGTRLTVV.